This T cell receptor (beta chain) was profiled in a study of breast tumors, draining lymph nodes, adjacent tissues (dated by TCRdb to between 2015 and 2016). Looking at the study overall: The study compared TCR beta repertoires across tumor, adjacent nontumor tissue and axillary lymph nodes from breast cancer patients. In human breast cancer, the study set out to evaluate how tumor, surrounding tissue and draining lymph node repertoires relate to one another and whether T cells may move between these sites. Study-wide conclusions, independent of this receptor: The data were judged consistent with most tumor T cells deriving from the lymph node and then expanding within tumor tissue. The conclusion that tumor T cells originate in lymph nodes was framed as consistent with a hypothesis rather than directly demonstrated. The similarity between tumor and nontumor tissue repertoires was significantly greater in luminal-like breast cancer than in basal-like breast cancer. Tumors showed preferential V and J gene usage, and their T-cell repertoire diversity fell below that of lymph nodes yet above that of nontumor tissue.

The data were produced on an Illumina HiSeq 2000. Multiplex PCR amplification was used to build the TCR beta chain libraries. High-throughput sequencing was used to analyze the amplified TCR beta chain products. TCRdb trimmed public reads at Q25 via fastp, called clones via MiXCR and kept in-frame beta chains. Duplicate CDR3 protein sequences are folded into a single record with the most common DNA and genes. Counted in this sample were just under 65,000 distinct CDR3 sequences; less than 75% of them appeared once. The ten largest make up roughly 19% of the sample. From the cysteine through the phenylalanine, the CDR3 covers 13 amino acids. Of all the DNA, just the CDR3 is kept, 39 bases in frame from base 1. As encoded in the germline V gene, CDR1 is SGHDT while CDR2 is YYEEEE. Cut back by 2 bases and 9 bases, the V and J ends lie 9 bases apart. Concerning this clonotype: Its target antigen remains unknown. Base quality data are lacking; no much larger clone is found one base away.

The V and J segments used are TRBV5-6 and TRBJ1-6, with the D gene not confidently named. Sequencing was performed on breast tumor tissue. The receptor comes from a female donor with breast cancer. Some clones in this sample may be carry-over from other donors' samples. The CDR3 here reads CASSFGPASPLHF. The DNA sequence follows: TGTGCCAGCAGCTTCGGGCCAGCTTCACCCCTCCACTTT.